There are a few counts of the clone carrying this T cell receptor (beta chain). The data stem from a study of blood T cell repertoires in COVID-19. Study as a whole: T cells, B-cell-depleted T cells, or PBMCs supplied cDNA or gDNA.

This CDR3 has 16 amino acids. The trim removed 3 bases at V and 1 base at J, leaving 9 bases unmatched. From germline, CDR1 is SGDLS and CDR2 YYNGEE. Authors' methods: For nucleated cells, counts were estimated from reference gene primer amplification. Generated by immunoSEQ multiplex PCR, the TCRdb table keeps only in-frame clones and is missing some. The DNA gave D and trimming, while V, J and clone size come from that table. The sample contains fewer than 350,000 clones, around 90% of which appear only once. The sequenced sample was peripheral blood. The clonotype originates from a man between 18 and 29 years old with active or convalescent COVID-19. This chain joins TRBV9 and TRBJ2-5; TRBD2 aligns across 7 bases. Here the CDR3 reads CASSAARLAGQETQYF. The CDR3 nucleotides are TGTGCCAGCAGCGCGGCCCGACTAGCCGGCCAAGAGACCCAGTACTTC.